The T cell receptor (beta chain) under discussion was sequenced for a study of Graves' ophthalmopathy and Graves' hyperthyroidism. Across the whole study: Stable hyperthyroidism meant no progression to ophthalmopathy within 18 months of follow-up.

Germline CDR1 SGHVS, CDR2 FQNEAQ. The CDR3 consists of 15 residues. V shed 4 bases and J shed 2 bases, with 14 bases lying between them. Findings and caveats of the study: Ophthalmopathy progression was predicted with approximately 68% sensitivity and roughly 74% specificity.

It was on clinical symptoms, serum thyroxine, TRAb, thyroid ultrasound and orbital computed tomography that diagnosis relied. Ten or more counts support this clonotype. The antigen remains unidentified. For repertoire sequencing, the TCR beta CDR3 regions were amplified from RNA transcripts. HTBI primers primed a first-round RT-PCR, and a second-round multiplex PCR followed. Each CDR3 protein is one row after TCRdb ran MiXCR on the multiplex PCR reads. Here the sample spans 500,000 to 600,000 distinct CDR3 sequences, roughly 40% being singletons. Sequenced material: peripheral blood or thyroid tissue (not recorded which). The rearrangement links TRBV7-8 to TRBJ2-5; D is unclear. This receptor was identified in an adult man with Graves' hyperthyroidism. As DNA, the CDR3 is TGTGCCAGCAGCTCTTCGGGCAGCAGACAAGAGACCCAGTACTTC. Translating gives CASSSSGSRQETQYF.